The entry that follows covers one T cell receptor beta chain sequence. Its recognized antigen is unknown. Base qualities are not provided; no much larger clone lies one nucleotide away. The library came from multiplex PCR. Sequencing took place on an Illumina HiSeq 4000. TCR beta libraries were built with iRepertoire HTBI primers and Arm-PCR amplification of CDR3 regions. Before sequencing, the PCR products went through gel purification. As for how the authors treated the data: Gene usage analysis of CDR3 amino acid clonotypes relied on the 55 to 80 TRBV and 14 TRBJ segments identified across samples. COPE and FqMerger were used to merge filtered high-quality paired reads into contigs. Contigs were aligned with BLAST to IMGT TRBV, TRBD and TRBJ reference genes, and CDR3 was defined per IMGT. Any clonotype with a frequency above 0.1% was classified as a highly expanded clone. Shannon entropy was used to measure repertoire diversity, and the Gini coefficient was used to measure V-J evenness. A clonotype found in more than one individual was treated as public. TCRdb took the public reads, trimmed them with fastp at Q25, ran MiXCR for clone calling and kept in-frame beta chains. Merged by CDR3 protein, the rows form single entries marked with the most common genes and DNA. The V and J calls and clone size come from TCRdb's table, not from the authors' own analysis. Across this sample there are hundreds of thousands of distinct CDR3 sequences, with approximately 16% seen only once. Roughly 30% of the sample is taken by the ten largest.

The data belong to a study of regulatory T cells in long-lasting Graves disease (dated by TCRdb to about 2021). Regarding the research as a whole: Newly diagnosed Graves' disease patients had taken antithyroid drugs for less than 3 months. This study used TCR sequencing and RNA sequencing of peripheral blood to compare persistent Graves' disease patients against newly diagnosed Graves' disease patients. The study was conducted in China and was registered as a clinical trial. A total of 35 or so samples were covered by TCR sequencing, comprising around 13 persistent and 20 or so newly diagnosed Graves' disease patients. Paper-wide results and their limitations: The small sample size was acknowledged by the authors as a limitation that may reduce accuracy. Lower TCR Shannon entropy and fewer highly expanded clones were observed in persistent Graves' disease patients than in newly diagnosed patients, which suggested clonal expansion. Only peripheral blood was studied, because thyroid tissue, the primary lesion, was inaccessible. More public clonotypes were shared among persistent patients (under 3,000) than among newly diagnosed patients (966). Persistent disease showed preferential use of TRBV28, TRBJ1-2 and TRBJ2-5, whereas newly diagnosed disease favored TRBV20-1 and TRBJ2-1. Only the TCR beta chain was sequenced and analyzed.

Taken with the paper, the label for time point translates to: newly diagnosed GD, antithyroid drugs for less than 3 months. RNA was extracted from PBMCs in TRIzol for both TCR sequencing and RNA sequencing. Graves' disease was diagnosed according to American Thyroid Association guidelines. The patients came from an endocrinology department in Xi'an, China. Each patient gave roughly 8.4 milliliters of peripheral blood, collected in an EDTA anticoagulant tube. PBMCs were isolated by Ficoll Paque Plus density gradient separation without further T cell sorting. RNA quality was checked with an Agilent 2100 Bioanalyzer and agarose gel, and concentration with a NanoDrop 2000. Reading from cysteine to phenylalanine, the CDR3 counts 14 amino acids. This entry keeps only the CDR3 DNA: 42 bases, framed from base 1. Looking up the germline V gene (reference sequence) yields CDR1 GTSNPN and CDR2 SVGIG. The germline V and J ends show losses of 5 bases and 7 bases respectively, and no gene match explains 6 bases of the junction.

These data also formed part of another study, on T cells in Graves' hyperthyroidism and ophthalmopathy. That second report states: Stable Graves' hyperthyroidism was defined as no progression to ophthalmopathy during 18 months of follow-up. Hyperthyroidism patients were newly diagnosed, had a disease duration of under 2 months, and were aged 18 to 65 years. Exclusion was applied to patients with uncontrolled infections, other autoimmune diseases, pregnancy or lactation. Diagnoses relied on clinical symptoms, serum thyroxine and TRAb, thyroid ultrasound and orbital computed tomography. A first-round RT-PCR of the TCR CDR3 used the HTBI primer set with the Qiagen OneStep RT-PCR kit. Blood samples also contained most of the expanded thyroid clonotypes (frequency above 0.001), which suggests that blood repertoires may reflect thyroid immune responses. In cross-validation, a model built on a 13 V-J signature told ophthalmopathy apart from stable hyperthyroidism with less than 90% sensitivity and about 81% specificity, and in testing the same model reached 80%/75%. In validation, the model predicted progression to ophthalmopathy a median of roughly 6.1 months before onset, with around 70% sensitivity and 72.22% specificity. To identify distinguishing TCR V-J signatures, a discovery cohort of around 100 patients was used, comprising 43 with Graves' ophthalmopathy and under 60 with stable Graves' hyperthyroidism. An independent validation cohort of under 20 hyperthyroidism patients and approximately 15 patients who later progressed to ophthalmopathy tested prospective prediction of ophthalmopathy. The approximately 100 discovery patients were divided at random into training and test sets in a 7:3 ratio. In addition, the study compared T-cell repertoires in thyroid tissue and in blood from about 6 Graves' hyperthyroidism patients. Following sampling, methimazole starting at 30 mg daily was given to hyperthyroidism patients, and high-dose intravenous methylprednisolone was given to ophthalmopathy patients. Libraries were constructed in a second round of multiplex PCR, after which size selection and purification were carried out. The libraries were sequenced on an Illumina HiSeq2000 using paired-end 100 bp reads. SOAPnuke was used to process the raw data, with reads discarded if the reads contained adapters or uncalled bases, had a mean Phred below 15, or lacked an exact constant-primer or identifier match. COPE v1.2.5 was used to merge high-quality paired reads, and clonotypes were defined as unique nucleotide sequences. Clonotypes were aligned to IMGT TRBV, TRBD and TRBJ reference segments using MiTCR v1.1. The analysis included only V-J combinations with a frequency above 0.0001, which together covered 99% to 99.2% of the repertoires. A TCS score was defined as the ratio between F50 (clonal expansion) and ExV (chaos), using BLOSUM62-based TCRdist between CDR3 peptides within each V-J. Welch's t-statistics and random forest reduced fewer than 550 V-J features to roughly 13, which were used in a naive Bayes classifier (R e1071). Sample size was not statistically predetermined, and blinding of investigators to group allocation was not performed. According to the paper, TCR Vbeta CDR3 sequencing was carried out on some 140 peripheral blood samples, which came from fewer than 50 ophthalmopathy, 80 or so hyperthyroidism and roughly 17 progressor patients.

The sequence is built from TRBV30 and TRBJ1-6, and TRBD1 aligns with 9 junction nucleotides. This TCR came from a man aged 40-50 years with Graves disease. Donor details come from another sample of the same person, matched by shared clones. The source was peripheral blood mononuclear cells (PBMCs), collected at new diagnosis, from a patient treated with antithyroid drugs. The CDR3 reads as follows: CAWSRDRVNSPLHF. DNA sequence: TGTGCCTGGTCCCGGGACAGGGTAAATTCACCCCTCCACTTT. Where the CDR3 stops, the reference TRBV30 and TRBJ1-6 genes take over; the full variable domain is SQTIHQWPATLVQPVGSPLSLECTVEGTSNPNLYWYRQAAGRGLQLLFYSVGIGQISSEVPQNLSASRPQDRQFILSSKKLLLSDSGFYLCAWSRDRVNSPLHFGNGTRLTVT.